The rows below give T cell receptor beta chains drawn from one sample of a study of cytomegalovirus exposure and HLA in healthy donors. Only in-frame clones appear in the TCRdb table, and some are missing; sequencing was by immunoSEQ multiplex PCR. Of about 180,000 clones listed, 60% to 80% were seen once; the top ten hold 6% to 7%. Sequences were obtained from PBMCs. The receptors derive from a man aged 40-49 years in good health and CMV-seropositive. Each CDR3 is given with its conserved first and last residue. Fields, in order: D gene, V gene, J gene, clone size, CDR3 protein, CDR3 DNA. D genes are given only for firm matches. Expanded clones get a size class; other rows say once, few or many, or leave the size out.

d_gene: TRBD2; v_gene: TRBV6-5; j_gene: TRBJ2-5; abundance: few; CDR3aa: CASSSYSGSRETQYF; CDR3nt: TGTGCCAGCAGTTCCTATAGCGGGAGTCGAGAGACCCAGTACTTC
d_gene: -; v_gene: TRBV9; j_gene: TRBJ1-4; abundance: -; CDR3aa: CASSAGTNEKLFF; CDR3nt: TGTGCCAGCAGCGCCGGAACTAATGAAAAACTGTTTTTT
d_gene: TRBD2; v_gene: TRBV28; j_gene: TRBJ2-7; abundance: -; CDR3aa: CASSRLAGDYEQYF; CDR3nt: TGTGCCAGCAGCAGACTAGCGGGAGACTACGAGCAGTACTTC
d_gene: -; v_gene: TRBV28; j_gene: TRBJ1-1; abundance: -; CDR3aa: CASSSPPRNTEAFF; CDR3nt: TGTGCCAGCAGTAGCCCCCCGAGGAACACTGAAGCTTTCTTT
d_gene: TRBD1; v_gene: TRBV27; j_gene: TRBJ2-7; abundance: -; CDR3aa: CASSSTGGSYEQYF; CDR3nt: TGTGCCAGCAGTTCCACAGGGGGCTCCTACGAGCAGTACTTC
d_gene: -; v_gene: TRBV21-1; j_gene: TRBJ2-7; abundance: -; CDR3aa: CASSNRTGTSGSFAYEQYF; CDR3nt: TGTGCCAGCAGCAACCGTACCGGGACTAGCGGGAGCTTCGCCTACGAGCAGTACTTC
d_gene: TRBD2; v_gene: TRBV19; j_gene: TRBJ2-7; abundance: -; CDR3aa: CASSARGGTYEQYF; CDR3nt: TGTGCCAGTAGTGCCCGGGGAGGGACCTACGAGCAGTACTTC
d_gene: -; v_gene: TRBV5-4; j_gene: TRBJ2-1; abundance: -; CDR3aa: CASSHSGGEQFF; CDR3nt: TGTGCCAGCAGCCATTCCGGAGGTGAGCAGTTCTTC
d_gene: -; v_gene: TRBV29-1; j_gene: TRBJ1-4; abundance: few; CDR3aa: CSVIKDRNNQKLFF; CDR3nt: TGCAGCGTTATAAAAGACAGAAATAATCAAAAACTGTTTTTT
d_gene: TRBD2; v_gene: TRBV7-3; j_gene: TRBJ2-1; abundance: -; CDR3aa: CASSLVPEVAGISYNEQFF; CDR3nt: TGTGCCAGCAGCTTAGTCCCTGAGGTAGCGGGGATCTCCTACAATGAGCAGTTCTTC
d_gene: TRBD2; v_gene: TRBV9; j_gene: TRBJ2-5; abundance: -; CDR3aa: CASSARTSGLETQYF; CDR3nt: TGTGCCAGCAGCGCCCGGACTAGCGGTCTGGAGACCCAGTACTTC
d_gene: -; v_gene: TRBV11-2; j_gene: TRBJ1-3; abundance: -; CDR3aa: CASSLDRVAAGNTIYF; CDR3nt: TGTGCCAGCAGCTTAGATCGAGTTGCGGCTGGAAACACCATATATTTT
d_gene: -; v_gene: TRBV6-5; j_gene: TRBJ1-4; abundance: -; CDR3aa: CASSETGEKLFF; CDR3nt: TGTGCCAGCAGCGAAACGGGGGAAAAACTGTTTTTT
d_gene: -; v_gene: TRBV12-5; j_gene: TRBJ2-1; abundance: -; CDR3aa: CASGLDYLREQFF; CDR3nt: TGTGCTAGTGGTTTGGACTATCTTCGGGAGCAGTTCTTC
d_gene: -; v_gene: TRBV6-5; j_gene: TRBJ1-6; abundance: -; CDR3aa: CASRTSGLENSPLHF; CDR3nt: TGTGCCAGCAGAACGAGCGGGTTGGAGAACTCACCCCTCCACTTT
d_gene: TRBD2; v_gene: TRBV7-2; j_gene: TRBJ2-1; abundance: -; CDR3aa: CASSPRLAGDGINEQFF; CDR3nt: TGTGCCAGCAGCCCAAGACTAGCGGGAGACGGGATTAATGAGCAGTTCTTC
d_gene: TRBD1; v_gene: TRBV28; j_gene: TRBJ1-2; abundance: -; CDR3aa: CASSLPGTGYGYTF; CDR3nt: TGTGCCAGCAGTTTACCCGGGACAGGCTATGGCTACACCTTC
d_gene: TRBD2; v_gene: TRBV27; j_gene: TRBJ2-1; abundance: -; CDR3aa: CASSPLGLAGHNEQFF; CDR3nt: TGTGCCAGCAGTCCATTGGGACTAGCGGGGCACAATGAGCAGTTCTTC
d_gene: TRBD2; v_gene: TRBV5-1; j_gene: TRBJ2-3; abundance: -; CDR3aa: CASSLLAGLSTDTQYF; CDR3nt: TGCGCCAGCAGCTTACTAGCGGGACTAAGCACAGATACGCAGTATTTT
d_gene: -; v_gene: TRBV5-6; j_gene: TRBJ1-5; abundance: -; CDR3aa: CASSLAVASNQPQHF; CDR3nt: TGTGCCAGCAGCTTGGCCGTGGCTTCCAATCAGCCCCAGCATTTT
d_gene: -; v_gene: TRBV21-1; j_gene: TRBJ2-7; abundance: -; CDR3aa: CASLDIYEQYF; CDR3nt: TGTGCCAGCCTTGACATTTACGAGCAGTACTTC
d_gene: TRBD1; v_gene: TRBV6-4; j_gene: TRBJ2-7; abundance: -; CDR3aa: CASSDSRGQGSDEQYF; CDR3nt: TGTGCCAGCAGTGACTCGAGGGGACAGGGGTCCGACGAGCAGTACTTC
d_gene: -; v_gene: TRBV27; j_gene: TRBJ2-1; abundance: -; CDR3aa: CASSYSGLSYNEQFF; CDR3nt: TGTGCCAGCAGCTACAGCGGTCTCTCCTACAATGAGCAGTTCTTC
d_gene: -; v_gene: TRBV6-6; j_gene: TRBJ1-6; abundance: -; CDR3aa: CASTHQGNSPLHF; CDR3nt: TGTGCCAGCACTCATCAGGGTAATTCACCCCTCCACTTT
d_gene: -; v_gene: TRBV30; j_gene: TRBJ1-4; abundance: -; CDR3aa: CAWSRTVPPNNEKLFF; CDR3nt: TGTGCCTGGAGTCGGACAGTTCCGCCGAATAATGAAAAACTGTTTTTT
d_gene: -; v_gene: TRBV5-1; j_gene: TRBJ2-5; abundance: -; CDR3aa: CASSLTDTRQTQYF; CDR3nt: TGCGCCAGCAGCTTGACAGATACAAGACAGACCCAGTACTTC
d_gene: TRBD2; v_gene: TRBV9; j_gene: TRBJ2-2; abundance: -; CDR3aa: CASSVSGRAAGELFF; CDR3nt: TGTGCCAGCAGCGTAAGCGGGAGGGCCGCCGGGGAGCTGTTTTTT
d_gene: TRBD2; v_gene: TRBV7-9; j_gene: TRBJ2-7; abundance: -; CDR3aa: CASSLEGSSGRLSYEQYF; CDR3nt: TGTGCCAGCAGCTTAGAGGGGAGTAGCGGGAGGCTCTCCTACGAGCAGTACTTC
d_gene: -; v_gene: TRBV29-1; j_gene: TRBJ1-2; abundance: -; CDR3aa: CSVEDQVNYGYTF; CDR3nt: TGCAGCGTGGAAGACCAGGTTAACTATGGCTACACCTTC
d_gene: -; v_gene: TRBV28; j_gene: TRBJ1-2; abundance: -; CDR3aa: CASRDSPNYGYTF; CDR3nt: TGTGCCAGCAGGGACAGTCCTAACTATGGCTACACCTTC
d_gene: -; v_gene: TRBV10-3; j_gene: TRBJ1-2; abundance: -; CDR3aa: CAIGVTGIGGVGVGDTF; CDR3nt: TGTGCCATCGGCGTGACGGGGATTGGGGGCGTAGGAGTCGGGGACACCTTC
d_gene: TRBD1; v_gene: TRBV11-3; j_gene: TRBJ2-7; abundance: -; CDR3aa: CASSARDRSSYEQYF; CDR3nt: TGTGCCAGCAGCGCCCGGGACAGGAGCTCCTACGAGCAGTACTTC
d_gene: TRBD2; v_gene: TRBV7-9; j_gene: TRBJ2-1; abundance: few; CDR3aa: CASSPRAGYSYNEQFF; CDR3nt: TGTGCCAGCAGCCCCCGAGCGGGATACTCCTACAATGAGCAGTTCTTC
d_gene: -; v_gene: TRBV5-5; j_gene: TRBJ2-2; abundance: -; CDR3aa: CASSLSGLNTGELFF; CDR3nt: TGTGCCAGCAGCCTTAGCGGACTGAACACCGGGGAGCTGTTTTTT
d_gene: -; v_gene: TRBV5-6; j_gene: TRBJ2-3; abundance: -; CDR3aa: CASATVGGSQYF; CDR3nt: TGTGCCAGCGCAACCGTGGGAGGTTCGCAGTATTTT
d_gene: TRBD2; v_gene: TRBV29-1; j_gene: TRBJ2-1; abundance: -; CDR3aa: CSVRASGRATTFF; CDR3nt: TGCAGCGTTCGGGCTAGCGGGAGGGCGACCACGTTCTTC
d_gene: TRBD2; v_gene: TRBV10-1; j_gene: TRBJ2-1; abundance: -; CDR3aa: CASSESRLAGVDNEQFF; CDR3nt: TGCGCCAGCAGTGAGTCCCGACTAGCGGGAGTCGACAATGAGCAGTTCTTC
d_gene: -; v_gene: TRBV5-5; j_gene: TRBJ1-3; abundance: -; CDR3aa: CASSLGPRGASGNTIYF; CDR3nt: TGTGCCAGCAGCTTGGGGCCCAGGGGCGCCTCTGGAAACACCATATATTTT
d_gene: TRBD1; v_gene: TRBV9; j_gene: TRBJ2-7; abundance: few; CDR3aa: CASSPRTGSSYEQYF; CDR3nt: TGTGCCAGCAGCCCACGGACAGGAAGCTCCTACGAGCAGTACTTC
d_gene: -; v_gene: TRBV7-9; j_gene: TRBJ2-5; abundance: -; CDR3aa: CASSLRGGDRGIGETQYF; CDR3nt: TGTGCCAGCAGCTTAAGGGGGGGTGACAGGGGAATTGGAGAGACCCAGTACTTC
d_gene: -; v_gene: TRBV18; j_gene: TRBJ1-1; abundance: -; CDR3aa: CASSPNVAEANTEAFF; CDR3nt: TGTGCCAGCTCACCTAACGTGGCGGAAGCAAACACTGAAGCTTTCTTT
d_gene: -; v_gene: TRBV5-1; j_gene: TRBJ2-2; abundance: -; CDR3aa: CASSPRENTGELFF; CDR3nt: TGCGCCAGCAGCCCCCGAGAGAACACCGGGGAGCTGTTTTTT
d_gene: TRBD1; v_gene: TRBV30; j_gene: TRBJ1-4; abundance: -; CDR3aa: CAWSGSRGQGNEKLFF; CDR3nt: TGTGCCTGGAGTGGGTCAAGGGGACAGGGTAATGAAAAACTGTTTTTT
d_gene: -; v_gene: TRBV6-6; j_gene: TRBJ1-5; abundance: -; CDR3aa: CASSYSTGPQGQPQHF; CDR3nt: TGTGCCAGCAGTTACTCGACAGGACCTCAGGGGCAGCCCCAGCATTTT
d_gene: -; v_gene: TRBV6-5; j_gene: TRBJ1-2; abundance: -; CDR3aa: CASSYSGQGDGYTF; CDR3nt: TGTGCCAGCAGTTACTCGGGTCAGGGTGATGGCTACACCTTC
d_gene: -; v_gene: TRBV6-5; j_gene: TRBJ1-1; abundance: -; CDR3aa: CASSYRGGRNTEAFF; CDR3nt: TGTGCCAGCAGTTACAGGGGCGGCAGGAACACTGAAGCTTTCTTT
d_gene: TRBD1; v_gene: TRBV6-5; j_gene: TRBJ1-1; abundance: -; CDR3aa: CASSYRQGLGLAEAFF; CDR3nt: TGTGCCAGCAGTTACAGACAGGGGCTCGGATTAGCTGAAGCTTTCTTT
d_gene: TRBD2; v_gene: TRBV19; j_gene: TRBJ2-7; abundance: -; CDR3aa: CASSPGLAGEQYF; CDR3nt: TGTGCCAGTAGCCCGGGACTAGCGGGCGAGCAGTACTTC
d_gene: TRBD2; v_gene: TRBV7-6; j_gene: TRBJ2-5; abundance: -; CDR3aa: CASSVPGLQETQYF; CDR3nt: TGTGCCAGCAGCGTACCGGGACTACAAGAGACCCAGTACTTC
d_gene: -; v_gene: TRBV28; j_gene: TRBJ2-3; abundance: few; CDR3aa: CASSLPGHSTDTQYF; CDR3nt: TGTGCCAGCAGTTTACCGGGACACAGCACAGATACGCAGTATTTT
d_gene: -; v_gene: TRBV6-1; j_gene: TRBJ1-1; abundance: -; CDR3aa: CASSEELFGTEAFF; CDR3nt: TGTGCCAGCAGTGAAGAACTATTCGGCACTGAAGCTTTCTTT
d_gene: TRBD1; v_gene: TRBV29-1; j_gene: TRBJ1-1; abundance: -; CDR3aa: CSVAGDRGETEAFF; CDR3nt: TGCAGCGTTGCTGGGGACAGGGGGGAAACTGAAGCTTTCTTT
d_gene: -; v_gene: TRBV28; j_gene: TRBJ1-1; abundance: -; CDR3aa: CASTPTGYTEAFF; CDR3nt: TGTGCCAGCACACCCACAGGGTACACTGAAGCTTTCTTT
d_gene: TRBD1; v_gene: TRBV7-3; j_gene: TRBJ2-1; abundance: once; CDR3aa: CASSRTGSHNEQFF; CDR3nt: TGTGCCAGCAGCCGGACAGGGTCCCACAATGAGCAGTTCTTC
d_gene: TRBD2; v_gene: TRBV9; j_gene: TRBJ2-3; abundance: -; CDR3aa: CASSGPLWTSGVTDTQYF; CDR3nt: TGTGCCAGCAGCGGTCCCCTCTGGACTAGCGGGGTTACAGATACGCAGTATTTT
d_gene: -; v_gene: TRBV7-2; j_gene: TRBJ2-1; abundance: -; CDR3aa: CASSPRGGNEQFF; CDR3nt: TGTGCCAGCAGCCCCCGCGGCGGCAATGAGCAGTTCTTC
d_gene: -; v_gene: TRBV5-4; j_gene: TRBJ1-2; abundance: -; CDR3aa: CASSWGAVPYGYTF; CDR3nt: TGTGCCAGCAGCTGGGGAGCAGTCCCCTATGGCTACACCTTC